Included here is one TCR beta chain sequence, with context. This sample is part of a study of blood T cell repertoires in COVID-19. Measured with immunoSEQ multiplex PCR; TCRdb has only the in-frame clones, and not every one. Of about 240,000 clones listed, approximately 82% are singletons. The CDR3 spans 15 residues. Germline loops: CDR1 LNHDA, CDR2 SQIVND (reference sequence). With V trimmed by 5 bases and J by 0 bases, 3 bases remained unmatched. V gene TRBV19 combines with J gene TRBJ2-2; TRBD2 aligns across 7 bases. This TCR was recovered from a man aged 30-40 years who had recovered from COVID-19. Material for sequencing was peripheral blood. CDR3 nucleotides: TGTGCCAGTAGTCCTAGCGGCGCGAACACCGGGGAGCTGTTTTTT. As protein: CASSPSGANTGELFF.